These 11 T cell receptor beta chains were sequenced from one sample in a study of regulatory T cells in long-lasting Graves disease. As to time point: newly diagnosed GD, antithyroid drugs for less than 3 months. The TCR library was prepared using RNA isolated from PBMCs. With iRepertoire HTBI primers and Arm-PCR of CDR3 regions, TCR beta libraries were built. Each CDR3 protein is one row after TCRdb ran MiXCR on the multiplex PCR reads. The table has over 350,000 distinct CDR3 sequences, roughly 15% seen once. The same sample was also used in a study of T cells in Graves' hyperthyroidism and ophthalmopathy.

Sequenced here: peripheral blood mononuclear cells (PBMCs), sampled at new diagnosis, from a patient treated with antithyroid drugs. These receptors originate from a woman in her 40s with Graves disease.

This clonotype was seen at least ten times. This chain uses TRBV11-3 with TRBJ2-7, with TRBD1 matching 7 bases. Germline trimming cut 3 bases from V and 0 bases from J; bases unmatched to any gene: 5. Germline V gives CDR1 SGHNT, CDR2 YENEEA. This CDR3 region has 15 residues. The CDR3 coding sequence is TGTGCCAGCAGCTTCGACAGGGCCCCCTCCTACGAGCAGTACTTC. Translated, it gives CASSFDRAPSYEQYF.

This clonotype appeared a few times. This chain's CDR3 is CASSESSSLGGGYEQYF. The CDR3 nucleotides are TGCGCCAGCAGTGAGTCGAGTTCTTTGGGAGGCGGCTACGAGCAGTACTTC. This sequence joins TRBV10-2 and TRBJ2-7; maybe TRBD2 (6 bases). CDR3 length: 17 residues. V lost 0 bases and J 3 bases, leaving 18 bases between the germline ends. Germline V CDR1 and CDR2: WSHSY, SAAADI.

There are many counts of this clonotype. The V call is TRBV12-3 or TRBV12-4, the J call TRBJ1-5, with D perhaps matching TRBD1 (5 bases). V was clipped by 7 bases and J by 0 bases, with 7 bases between them. The CDR3 spans 13 residues. The CDR3 reads CASTGGSNQPQHF. CDR3 DNA sequence: TGTGCCAGCACCGGGGGTAGCAATCAGCCCCAGCATTTT.

This clonotype was picked up many times. The chain couples TRBV12-3 or TRBV12-4 to TRBJ2-5, with D tentatively TRBD1 or TRBD2 (5 bases each). V gave up 5 bases and J gave up 4 bases, with 11 bases separating them. The CDR3 length is 13 residues. CDR3 bases: TGTGCCAGCAGTGAAGGGGCGGGAGAGACCCAGTACTTC. Protein: CASSEGAGETQYF.

Worth noting for this clonotype: It may be a read error: a sequence one base away is much more abundant. The genes are TRBV28 and TRBJ2-2; D may correspond to TRBD1 or TRBD2 (5 bases each). CDR3 length: 13 residues. Germline loops: CDR1 MDHEN, CDR2 SYDVKM. CDR3 sequence: CPSSLLGPGELFF. CDR3 nucleotide sequence: TGTCCCAGCAGTTTACTGGGACCCGGGGAGCTGTTTTTT.

This clonotype was seen once. A read error may explain this, as a much larger clone is one base away. V and J are TRBV11-3 and TRBJ2-1; 7 bases align to TRBD1. Germline CDR1 SGHNT, CDR2 YENEEA. This CDR3 region has 15 residues. In DNA form, the CDR3 reads TGTGCCAGCAGCTTAGTCGGGACAGCCTACAATGAGCACTTCTTC. This encodes CASSLVGTAYNEHFF.

This clonotype was recorded at least ten times. The V call is TRBV5-1, the J call TRBJ2-1; TRBD2 matches at 13 bases. The CDR3 contains 18 residues. After removal of 4 bases from V and 1 base from J, the junction contained 8 bases not matched to a gene. Germline V gene data show CDR1 as SGHRS and CDR2 as YFSETQ. In nucleotides, the CDR3 is TGCGCCAGCAGCCCGGGACTAGCGGGAATTTCGTCCTACAATGAGCAGTTCTTC. Amino acid sequence: CASSPGLAGISSYNEQFF.

The V call is TRBV30, the J call TRBJ1-2; weak D call: TRBD1 (6 bases). Germline CDR1 GTSNPN, CDR2 SVGIG (reference sequence). V lost 2 bases and J 2 bases, leaving 18 bases between the germline ends. This CDR3 region has 16 residues. CDR3 region: CAWSPPRTATNYGYTF. The CDR3 nucleotides read TGTGCCTGGAGTCCTCCACGGACAGCGACAAACTATGGCTACACCTTC.

The chain is built from TRBV20-1 and TRBJ2-7, with 8 bases matching TRBD2. The CDR3 covers 11 residues. V shed 5 bases and J 7 bases; nucleotides not matched to a gene: 4. In germline, CDR1 is DFQATT, CDR2 SNEGSKA (reference sequence). CDR3 in amino acids: CSAQREYEQYF. For the CDR3, the DNA is TGCAGTGCTCAGCGGGAGTATGAGCAGTACTTC.

In its sample, this clonotype was seen many times. The chain joins TRBV29-1 to TRBJ2-1, with 14 nucleotides matching TRBD2. The CDR3 runs 17 residues. Germline V gene lookup returns CDR1 SQVTM and CDR2 ANQGSEA. Trimming removed 3 bases from V and 8 bases from J; junction bases left unmatched: 12. CDR3 residues: CSVDGTSGRKGGYEQFF. The CDR3 DNA sequence: TGCAGCGTTGATGGGACTAGCGGGAGAAAAGGTGGCTATGAGCAGTTCTTC.

This clonotype was seen many times. This chain joins TRBV7-9 and TRBJ1-2, with 9 nucleotides matching TRBD1. Germline lookup yields CDR1 SEHNR and CDR2 FQNEAQ (reference sequence). V lost 3 bases and J lost 2; bases outside the gene matches: 7. The CDR3 contains 16 residues. The CDR3 loop is CASSFAGDRENYGYTF. DNA for the CDR3: TGTGCCAGCAGCTTTGCAGGGGACAGGGAGAACTATGGCTACACCTTC.